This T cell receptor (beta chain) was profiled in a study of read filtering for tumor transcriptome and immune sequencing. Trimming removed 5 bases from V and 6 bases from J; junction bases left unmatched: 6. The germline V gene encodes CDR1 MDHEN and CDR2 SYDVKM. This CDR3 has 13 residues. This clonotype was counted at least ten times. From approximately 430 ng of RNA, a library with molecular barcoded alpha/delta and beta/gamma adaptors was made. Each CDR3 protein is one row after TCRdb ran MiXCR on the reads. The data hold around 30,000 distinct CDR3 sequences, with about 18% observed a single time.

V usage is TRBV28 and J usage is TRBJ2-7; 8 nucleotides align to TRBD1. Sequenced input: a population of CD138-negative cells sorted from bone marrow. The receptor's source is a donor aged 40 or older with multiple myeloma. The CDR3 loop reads CASSRTGRTEQYF. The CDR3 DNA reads TGTGCCAGCAGTCGGACAGGGAGGACCGAGCAGTACTTC.